This T cell receptor (beta chain) was sequenced in a study of blood T cell repertoires in COVID-19. Study-level background: Sites across the United States, Italy and Spain contributed samples from acute and convalescent COVID-19. PBMCs, B-cell-depleted T cells, or T cells provided the cDNA or gDNA that made up the material.

The authors' processing: Counts of nucleated cells, estimated from reference gene primer amplification, were obtained. Repertoires were generated with immunoSEQ multiplex PCR, while TCRdb's copy carries only in-frame clones and drops some. The D gene and trimming were derived from the DNA, and the V and J assignments and clone size from that table. The sample holds more than 200,000 clones, roughly 90% seen once. Sequenced material: peripheral blood. The TCR sequence derives from a man aged 25-45 years with active or convalescent COVID-19.

CDR3 sequence (DNA): TGTGCCAGCAGCCAAGTACCAGGGAACACTGAAGCTTTCTTT. Its protein product is CASSQVPGNTEAFF. This chain joins TRBV14 and TRBJ1-1; D call uncertain. The CDR3 is made up of 14 amino acids. V lost 1 base and J 1 base, leaving 7 bases between the germline ends. Germline V lookup: CDR1 SGHDN, CDR2 FVKESK.